Sequencing of this TCR beta chain was carried out in a study of blood T cell repertoires in COVID-19. The CDR3 has 14 amino acids. Per germline, CDR1 SGHNT and CDR2 YYREEE (reference sequence). V dropped 4 bases and J dropped 2; count of bases not matched to a gene: 1. This table comes from immunoSEQ multiplex PCR, and its TCRdb copy is limited to in-frame clones, with some not included. Of a few hundred thousand clones listed, approximately 92% are singletons. The TCR was taken from a woman between 40 and 55 years old who had recovered from COVID-19. The sample taken for sequencing was peripheral blood. This chain links TRBV5-4 with TRBJ2-1; 9 bases match TRBD2. The CDR3 sequence is CASSLAGPYNEQFF. CDR3 nucleotides: TGTGCCAGCAGCCTAGCGGGACCCTACAATGAGCAGTTCTTC.